Listed here are 27 T cell receptor beta chains from one sample, sequenced in a study of T cell repertoires in cytomegalovirus infection. TCRdb fed the reads into MiXCR, producing one record per CDR3 protein. This table has about 240,000 distinct CDR3 sequences, approximately 13% appearing once. The sequenced sample was PBMCs. The receptors come from a human donor in good health (CMV status not recorded). Some clones in this sample may be carry-over from other donors' samples.

The V gene is TRBV20-1, the J gene TRBJ2-3; D uncertain. The V gene's germline CDR1 is DFQATT and CDR2 SNEGSKA (reference sequence). V was clipped by 5 bases and J by 8 bases, with 17 bases between them. This CDR3 is 13 amino acids long. CDR3 in amino acids: CSARFGIARTQYF. CDR3 DNA: TGCAGTGCTCGATTTGGAATAGCCCGTACGCAGTATTTT.

In its sample, this clonotype was seen many times. The chain carries TRBV7-6 and TRBJ2-6, with D perhaps being TRBD1 or TRBD2 (5 bases each). Germline lookup yields CDR1 SGHVS and CDR2 FNYEAQ. V was trimmed by 1 base and J by 0 bases, leaving 16 bases between them. This CDR3 region has 19 residues. CDR3 nucleotide sequence: TGTGCCAGCAGCTTAGGGGGGACGGGCGATCTCTCTGGGGCCAACGTCCTGACTTTC. It yields the protein CASSLGGTGDLSGANVLTF.

This clonotype was recorded at least ten times. The chain combines TRBV6-2 or TRBV6-3 with TRBJ2-7; D ambiguous. Germline-derived CDR1 and CDR2 are MNHEY and SVGEGT. The CDR3 is 11 amino acids. V dropped 7 bases and J dropped 1 base, with 5 bases sitting between them. The CDR3 bases are TGTGCCAGCACCGGATCCTACGAGCAGTACTTC. It specifies CASTGSYEQYF.

There are many counts of this clonotype. The chain joins TRBV27 to TRBJ2-5, with D perhaps matching TRBD2 (5 bases). The CDR3 extends over 15 amino acids. Germline CDR1 and CDR2: MNHEY and SMNVEV (reference sequence). V was clipped by 6 bases and J by 4 bases, with 18 bases between them. The CDR3 nucleotides are TGTGCCAGCAGCCCCCTTAATGGAGCGGCAGAGACCCAGTACTTC. Amino acid sequence: CASSPLNGAAETQYF.

This clonotype came up many times. The CDR3 DNA sequence: TGCAGTGCTTCCGCAGGGTCGACTAATGAAAAACTGTTTTTT. The encoded protein is CSASAGSTNEKLFF. V is TRBV20-1 and J is TRBJ1-4; a possible D gene is TRBD1 (5 bases). The V end lost 5 bases, the J end lost 2 bases, and 12 bases lay between the germline ends. The CDR3 contains 14 residues. CDR1 and CDR2 (germline): DFQATT, SNEGSKA (reference sequence).

This clonotype has ten or more counts. The V call is TRBV7-2, the J call TRBJ2-7; D is uncertain. In germline, CDR1 is SGHTA, CDR2 FQGNSA. Trimming stripped 1 base from V and 6 bases from J, with 13 bases between. The CDR3 covers 14 residues. In DNA, the CDR3 is TGTGCCAGCAGCTTAGGTGGGATTGCATCCGAGCAGTACTTC. Translating gives CASSLGGIASEQYF. Combining the CDR3 with reference TRBV7-2 and TRBJ2-7 gives the whole variable domain GAGVSQSPSNKVTEKGKDVELRCDPISGHTALYWYRQSLGQGLEFLIYFQGNSAPDKSGLPSDRFSAERTGGSVSTLTIQRTQQEDSAVYLCASSLGGIASEQYFGPGTRLTVT.

This clonotype was detected a few times. CDR3 amino acids: CASTPHTGQSTDTQYF. Here the CDR3 DNA reads TGTGCCAGCACCCCGCACACGGGACAGAGCACAGATACGCAGTATTTT. The chain recombines TRBV9 with TRBJ2-3, with 7 bases fitting TRBD1. The germline V gene has CDR1 SGDLS and CDR2 YYNGEE. CDR3 size: 16 residues. Unmatched junction bases numbered 10, after V lost 6 bases and J lost 0 bases.

V and J are TRBV25-1 and TRBJ1-2; D remains ambiguous. This CDR3 spans 11 amino acids. Per germline, CDR1 MGHDK and CDR2 SYGVNS. V was trimmed by 3 bases and J by 7 bases, leaving 6 bases between them. The CDR3 coding sequence is TGTGCCAGCAGTGAGGCGAGTGGCTACACCTTC. Translating gives CASSEASGYTF.

This clonotype was seen a few times. The chain couples TRBV5-5 to TRBJ2-7; 12 bases line up with TRBD2. Germline V gene sequence: CDR1 SGHKS, CDR2 YYEKEE (reference sequence). The CDR3 totals 15 residues. The junction had 2 bases not matched to a gene; V was cut back by 2 bases and J by 2 bases. CDR3 nucleotides: TGTGCCAGCAGCTTCGGACTAGCGGGACCCTACGAGCAGTACTTC. Amino acids: CASSFGLAGPYEQYF.

This clonotype qualifies as medium-sized (0.01 to 0.1%). The chain carries TRBV7-2 and TRBJ2-5; 9 bases align to TRBD2. This CDR3 spans 17 amino acids. Per germline, CDR1 SGHTA and CDR2 FQGNSA. After removal of 2 bases from V and 3 bases from J, the junction contained 10 bases not matched to a gene. The CDR3 nucleotides read TGTGCCAGCAGCTTAAATTCTCTGCGGGGGGGAAAAGAGACCCAGTACTTC. Translation: CASSLNSLRGGKETQYF.

This clonotype was recorded at least ten times. This chain links TRBV7-8 with TRBJ2-1; perhaps TRBD1 as D (5 bases). This CDR3 comprises 17 residues. Trimming cost V 1 base and J 4 bases, with 17 bases left between them. From germline, CDR1 is SGHVS and CDR2 FQNEAQ. CDR3 sequence (DNA): TGTGCCAGCAGCTTAGTTTGGACACCGCTTAAGTACAATGAGCAGTTCTTC. It yields the protein CASSLVWTPLKYNEQFF.

The chain uses TRBV29-1 and TRBJ1-2; D might be TRBD1 (6 bases). V lost 6 bases and J 1 base, leaving 9 bases between the germline ends. Germline assignment: CDR1 SQVTM and CDR2 ANQGSEA. The CDR3 length is 12 residues. DNA of the CDR3: TGCAGCGTCATACAGGGTAACTATGGCTACACCTTC. It yields the protein CSVIQGNYGYTF.

This clonotype was recorded at least ten times. The chain links TRBV7-9 to TRBJ1-2; 7 bases are a match to TRBD1. CDR3 length: 13 residues. Germline assignment: CDR1 SEHNR and CDR2 FQNEAQ (reference sequence). V dropped 7 bases and J dropped 3; count of bases not matched to a gene: 5. The CDR3 region has the DNA TGTGCCAGCACCAGGGGGACAGACTATGGCTACACCTTC. Translated, it gives CASTRGTDYGYTF.

This clonotype was recorded many times. The gene calls are TRBV7-3 and TRBJ2-1; the match to TRBD2 covers 13 bases. V shed 5 bases, J shed 7 bases, and the junction held 5 bases outside the gene matches. Germline CDR1 and CDR2: SGHTA and FQGTGA. The CDR3 spans 15 residues. In nucleotides, the CDR3 is TGTGCCAGCAGCCCACAGGGACTAGCGGGAAATGAGCAGTTCTTC. The encoded protein is CASSPQGLAGNEQFF.

In its sample, this clonotype was seen many times. V gene TRBV7-2 combines with J gene TRBJ1-1; TRBD1 is a possible D gene (6 bases). The germline gives CDR1 SGHTA, CDR2 FQGNSA. This CDR3 is built from 12 residues. V was clipped by 2 bases and J by 9 bases, with 10 bases between them. The CDR3 DNA follows: TGTGCCAGCAGCTTAAACAGGGAAAAAGCTTTCTTT. This sequence encodes CASSLNREKAFF.

This clonotype was seen ten or more times. V usage is TRBV7-3 and J usage is TRBJ2-5, with D possibly matching TRBD2 (6 bases). Trimming left V 1 base short and J 2 bases short, with 11 bases between. The germline V gene encodes CDR1 SGHTA and CDR2 FQGTGA. The CDR3 consists of 15 residues. The CDR3 is CASSLNGGGQETQYF. The CDR3 region has the DNA TGTGCCAGCAGCTTAAATGGAGGAGGGCAAGAGACCCAGTACTTC.

V gene TRBV20-1 combines with J gene TRBJ1-2, with 8 nucleotides matching TRBD1. Germline CDR1 is DFQATT and CDR2 is SNEGSKA (reference sequence). Losses at the gene ends were 0 bases for V and 7 bases for J; bases not matched to a gene: 7. The CDR3 runs 14 residues. CDR3 sequence reads: CSARDGQGSGGYTF. For the CDR3, the DNA is TGCAGTGCTAGAGACGGACAGGGATCGGGTGGCTACACCTTC.

The table lists this clonotype with many counts. V usage is TRBV7-2 and J usage is TRBJ2-1; unclear D gene. The CDR3 sequence is 13 residues long. Trimming took off 0 bases at V and 8 bases at J, with 8 bases between the two ends. Germline V CDR1 and CDR2: SGHTA, FQGNSA. The CDR3 region has the DNA TGTGCCAGCAGCTTAGCACTAAGGGATGAGCAGTTCTTC. This sequence encodes CASSLALRDEQFF.

This clonotype showed up just a few times. This chain connects TRBV2 to TRBJ1-1; D gene unclear. Germline V gene data show CDR1 as SNHLY and CDR2 as FYNNEI. The CDR3 has 13 amino acids. With 8 bases removed from V and 0 bases from J, the gap between germline ends came to 10 bases. In DNA, the CDR3 is TGTGCCAGCGGAAGGAACCTGAACACTGAAGCTTTCTTT. It encodes CASGRNLNTEAFF.

The chain couples TRBV2 to TRBJ1-5; no firm D call. This CDR3 is 14 amino acids long. The germline V and J ends were trimmed by 5 bases and 6 bases, with 14 bases remaining between them. CDR1 is SNHLY, CDR2 FYNNEI, per germline. The CDR3 spells CASSRVTYIQPQHF. CDR3 nucleotide sequence: TGTGCCAGCAGTCGGGTGACGTATATTCAGCCCCAGCATTTT.

This clonotype appeared many times. The chain recombines TRBV19 with TRBJ2-7; D perhaps matches TRBD2 (5 bases). From germline, CDR1 is LNHDA and CDR2 SQIVND (reference sequence). The V gene lost 0 bases and the J gene lost 3 bases, with 6 bases spanning the gap. The CDR3 has 13 amino acids. The CDR3 reads CASSIDRDYEQYF. Written as DNA, the CDR3 is TGTGCCAGTAGTATAGATCGGGACTACGAGCAGTACTTC.

Only a few counts were recorded for this clonotype. The chain has TRBV5-1 and TRBJ2-5; TRBD1 might be the D (5 bases). The CDR3 contains 14 residues. V was shortened by 0 bases and J by 4 bases, with 10 bases between the two germline ends. CDR1 SGHRS and CDR2 YFSETQ come from the germline V gene. The CDR3 is CASSLGDSRETQYF. DNA for the CDR3: TGCGCCAGCAGCTTGGGAGACAGTAGAGAGACCCAGTACTTC.

The sample holds a few counts of this clonotype. This chain links TRBV29-1 with TRBJ2-1; D is ambiguous. Trimming pared 3 bases from V and 2 bases from J, leaving 17 bases between. The length of the CDR3 is 16 residues. Germline assignment: CDR1 SQVTM and CDR2 ANQGSEA. The CDR3 DNA sequence: TGCAGCGTTGAGGGTCGGTCCGGTGGCCCCTACAATGAGCAGTTCTTC. The encoded protein is CSVEGRSGGPYNEQFF.

This clonotype showed up many times. The chain joins TRBV7-2 to TRBJ2-3; D is tentatively TRBD1 or TRBD2 (5 bases each). CDR3 length equals 16 residues. From germline, CDR1 is SGHTA and CDR2 FQGNSA. Deletions cut 5 bases from V and 0 bases from J, with 15 bases between. CDR3 nucleotides: TGTGCCAGCAGCCTTGCCGGGACCCACAGCACAGATACGCAGTATTTT. It yields the protein CASSLAGTHSTDTQYF.

The sample holds a few counts of this clonotype. This chain uses TRBV11-2 with TRBJ1-1; D unresolved. CDR1 and CDR2 from the germline V gene are SGHAT and FQNNGV. This CDR3 is 14 amino acids long. With 4 bases removed from V and 2 bases from J, the gap between germline ends came to 11 bases. This chain's CDR3 is CASSSDFPNTEAFF. The DNA of the CDR3 is TGTGCCAGCAGCTCTGACTTTCCTAACACTGAAGCTTTCTTT.

Concerning this clonotype itself: This sequence may be a read error, since a much larger clone differs from it by one base. This rearrangement joins TRBV7-6 to TRBJ1-1; unclear D gene. The CDR3 runs to 9 residues. Per germline, CDR1 SGHVS and CDR2 FNYEAQ. The V end lost 11 bases, the J end lost 4 bases, and 5 bases lay between the germline ends. The CDR3 sequence is CAWGTEAFF. The DNA for the CDR3 is TGTGCCTGGGGCACTGAAGCTTTCTTT.

The CDR3 DNA reads as TGTGCCAGCAGCAAACAGGGGACTGAAGCTTTCTTT. It translates to CASSKQGTEAFF. J is TRBJ1-1 and V is TRBV7-2, with 7 nucleotides matching TRBD1. This CDR3 is 12 amino acids long. In germline, CDR1 is SGHTA, CDR2 FQGNSA. The trim removed 5 bases at V and 5 bases at J, leaving 2 bases unmatched.